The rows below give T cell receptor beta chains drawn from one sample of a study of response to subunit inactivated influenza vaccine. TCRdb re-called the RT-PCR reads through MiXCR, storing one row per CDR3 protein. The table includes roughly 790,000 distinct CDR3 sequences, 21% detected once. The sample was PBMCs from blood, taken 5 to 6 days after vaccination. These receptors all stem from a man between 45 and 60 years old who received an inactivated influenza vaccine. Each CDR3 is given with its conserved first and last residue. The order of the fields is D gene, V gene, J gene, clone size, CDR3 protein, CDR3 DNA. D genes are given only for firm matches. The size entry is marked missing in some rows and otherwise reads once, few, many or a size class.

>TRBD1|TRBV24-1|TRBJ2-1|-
CATSDVGTGVVNEQFF
TGTGCCACCAGTGATGTCGGGACAGGGGTAGTCAATGAGCAGTTCTTC
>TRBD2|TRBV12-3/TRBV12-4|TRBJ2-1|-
CATQMRLAGDEQFF
TGTGCCACTCAGATGCGACTAGCGGGAGATGAGCAGTTCTTC
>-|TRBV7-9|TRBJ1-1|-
CASSSRRMNTEAFF
TGTGCCAGCAGCTCTCGCAGGATGAACACTGAAGCTTTCTTT
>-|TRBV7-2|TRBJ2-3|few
CASTIPARAGADTQYF
TGTGCCAGCACTATACCTGCACGAGCGGGTGCAGATACGCAGTATTTT
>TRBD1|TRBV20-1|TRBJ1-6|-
CSASSLRDRGMRSPLHF
TGCAGTGCTAGCTCCCTCCGGGACAGGGGAATGCGGTCACCCCTCCACTTT
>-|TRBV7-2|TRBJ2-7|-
CASSATWFPYEQYF
TGTGCCAGCAGCGCTACGTGGTTTCCCTACGAGCAGTACTTC
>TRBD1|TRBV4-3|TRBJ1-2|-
CASSETGGAFGYTF
TGCGCCAGCAGCGAAACAGGGGGCGCGTTTGGCTACACCTTC
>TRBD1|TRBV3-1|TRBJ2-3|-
CATGTGDRDTQYF
TGTGCCACCGGGACAGGGGATCGAGATACGCAGTATTTT
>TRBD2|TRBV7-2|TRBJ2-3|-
CASSLARTSGGETDTQYF
TGTGCCAGCAGCTTAGCACGGACTAGCGGGGGTGAGACAGATACGCAGTATTTT
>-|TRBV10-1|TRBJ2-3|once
CASSVRRGRTDTQYF
TGCGCCAGCAGTGTAAGACGGGGGCGCACAGATACGCAGTATTTT
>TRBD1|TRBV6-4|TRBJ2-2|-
CARSPTLNRGLANTGELFF
TGTGCCCGCAGTCCGACACTCAACAGGGGGCTGGCGAACACCGGGGAGCTGTTTTTT
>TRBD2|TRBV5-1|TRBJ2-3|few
CASRDLAGDDTDTQYF
TGCGCCAGCCGAGATCTAGCGGGGGATGACACAGATACGCAGTATTTT